Presented here are 2 T cell receptor beta chains from one specimen sequenced in a study of shared clonotypes between healthy human individuals (dated by TCRdb to 2020 to 2022). Library generation was performed with the immunoSEQ multiplex PCR assay. Sourced from immuneACCESS, this table was stored by TCRdb with only in-frame sequences that have V and J called. A share of the clones is absent; for the studies checked, an unresolved V gene accounts for under half, and the remainder has no known explanation. The sample table holds more than 2,000,000 clones, of which more than 80% were seen once. The ten largest clonotypes hold 0.3% to 0.4% of the sample. Sequenced material: naive CD4+ T cells from PBMCs. The label giving this sample's cell subset or site can be read as: CD45RA+ positively selected. The receptors were gathered from a man between 18 and 35 years old in good health. Some clones in this sample may be carry-over from other donors' samples.

The V call is TRBV11-2, the J call TRBJ2-1, with TRBD2 matching 7 bases. Germline loops: CDR1 SGHAT, CDR2 FQNNGV. This CDR3 is 15 amino acids long. Unmatched junction bases numbered 10, after V lost 6 bases and J lost 5 bases. The CDR3 sequence is CASRKNSGYHNEQFF. The CDR3 nucleotides are TGTGCCAGCAGAAAAAATAGCGGGTATCACAATGAGCAGTTCTTC.

Concerning this clone itself: This specimen includes other DNA sequences encoding the same CDR3. J is TRBJ2-1 and V is TRBV5-1; 11 nucleotides line up with TRBD2. After removal of 4 bases from V and 6 bases from J, the junction contained 3 bases not matched to a gene. Germline V gene data show CDR1 as SGHRS and CDR2 as YFSETQ. This CDR3 region has 14 residues. Written as DNA, the CDR3 is TGCGCCAGCAGCCCAGGGACTAGCGGCAATGAGCAGTTCTTC. Translated, it gives CASSPGTSGNEQFF.